The clone carrying this T cell receptor beta chain has only one observation. What it binds is not known. These data are taken from a study of CD8 T cells in Susac syndrome. High-throughput TCR beta sequencing covered peripheral CD8+ and CD4+ T cells. Random hexamers were used to reverse transcribe about 0.5 to 1 ug of RNA. TCRdb processed the immunoSEQ multiplex PCR reads anew with MiXCR; each CDR3 protein has one entry. Of about 140,000 distinct CDR3 sequences listed, roughly 95% are singletons. Study observations and caveats: Only a relatively small number of individuals were included in the TCR sequencing and HLA analysis.

The sequence derives from a human donor with multiple sclerosis. Sequencing was performed on CD4+ T cells from PBMCs.

This CDR3 reads CASSFRDTEAFF. CDR3 coding DNA: TGTGCCAGCTCCTTTCGAGACACTGAAGCTTTCTTT. The chain combines TRBV18 with TRBJ1-1; D unresolved. The V and J ends lost 6 bases and 3 bases respectively, with 8 bases between them. Germline V gives CDR1 KGHSH, CDR2 LQKENI. The CDR3 spans 12 residues.